These T cell receptor beta chains were read from a single sample in a study of T cell clonotyping in hematopoietic cell transplantation. Assay: immunoSEQ multiplex PCR; the TCRdb copy retains only in-frame clones and omits some. The sample holds some 50,000 clones, roughly 80% seen once. This specimen was peripheral blood mononuclear cells, taken before stem cell transplant. Receptor source: a man aged 55 to 70 with myelodysplastic syndrome. Some clones in this sample may be carry-over from other donors' samples. CDR3s include the opening cysteine and the closing phenylalanine or tryptophan. Each record gives: CDR3 length, D gene, J gene, V gene, clone size, CDR3 protein, CDR3 DNA. A D gene is named only where the DNA matches it firmly. A clone size is listed for some rows: how often the clone was seen (once, few, many), or a class if it is expanded.

length: 12; D: .; J: TRBJ2-7; V: TRBV18; size: .; CDR3: CASSSAGYEQYF; DNA: TGTGCCAGCTCCTCAGCCGGCTACGAGCAGTACTTC
length: 14; D: TRBD1; J: TRBJ2-5; V: TRBV5-1; size: .; CDR3: CASSLDRAAETQYF; DNA: TGCGCCAGCAGCCTAGACAGGGCTGCGGAGACCCAGTACTTC
length: 15; D: .; J: TRBJ1-6; V: TRBV7-9; size: .; CDR3: CAASAGDGFNSPLHF; DNA: TGTGCCGCAAGCGCAGGGGACGGTTTTAATTCACCCCTCCACTTT
length: 14; D: TRBD2; J: TRBJ2-3; V: TRBV6-6; size: .; CDR3: CASSQRGGADTQYF; DNA: TGTGCCAGCAGTCAGCGGGGGGGCGCAGATACGCAGTATTTT
length: 13; D: .; J: TRBJ1-1; V: TRBV28; size: .; CDR3: CASRDTVNTEAFF; DNA: TGTGCCAGCAGAGATACGGTGAACACTGAAGCTTTCTTT
length: 11; D: .; J: TRBJ1-2; V: TRBV5-6; size: .; CDR3: CASSRRYGYTF; DNA: TGTGCCAGCAGTCGTCGATATGGCTACACCTTC
length: 18; D: .; J: TRBJ2-1; V: TRBV9; size: .; CDR3: CASSPQGVGISDGNEQFF; DNA: TGTGCCAGCAGCCCCCAAGGGGTCGGGATCTCGGATGGCAATGAGCAGTTCTTC
length: 15; D: TRBD1; J: TRBJ2-4; V: TRBV7-2; size: .; CDR3: CASSLGGQGSNIQYF; DNA: TGTGCCAGCAGCTTAGGGGGACAGGGGAGCAACATTCAGTACTTC
length: 16; D: .; J: TRBJ1-3; V: TRBV7-9; size: few; CDR3: CASSLDFWDTGNTIYF; DNA: TGTGCCAGCAGCTTAGACTTCTGGGATACTGGAAACACCATATATTTT
length: 15; D: .; J: TRBJ2-1; V: TRBV7-2; size: .; CDR3: CASSRGERGDNEQFF; DNA: TGTGCCAGCAGCCGCGGGGAGCGCGGGGACAATGAGCAGTTCTTC
length: 17; D: .; J: TRBJ2-7; V: TRBV15; size: once; CDR3: CATSRERSPRHAYEQYF; DNA: TGTGCCACCAGCAGAGAGAGGAGTCCGCGGCACGCGTACGAGCAGTACTTC
length: 17; D: TRBD2; J: TRBJ2-1; V: TRBV4-3; size: .; CDR3: CASSQDVAGGRKNEQFF; DNA: TGCGCCAGCAGCCAAGATGTAGCGGGGGGGCGAAAGAATGAGCAGTTCTTC
length: 14; D: .; J: TRBJ2-1; V: TRBV4-3; size: .; CDR3: CASSRGPRSDEQFF; DNA: TGCGCCAGCAGCCGGGGACCAAGGTCCGATGAGCAGTTCTTC
length: 14; D: .; J: TRBJ1-3; V: TRBV5-1; size: .; CDR3: CASKQELSGNTIYF; DNA: TGCGCCAGCAAACAGGAACTCTCTGGAAACACCATATATTTT
length: 15; D: TRBD1; J: TRBJ1-1; V: TRBV10-3; size: .; CDR3: CAISGQQGANTEAFF; DNA: TGTGCCATCAGCGGGCAACAGGGGGCGAACACTGAAGCTTTCTTT
length: 12; D: TRBD1; J: TRBJ2-3; V: TRBV4-3; size: .; CDR3: CASSQGTGPQYF; DNA: TGCGCCAGCAGCCAAGGGACAGGGCCGCAGTATTTT
length: 15; D: TRBD1; J: TRBJ1-2; V: TRBV5-1; size: .; CDR3: CASSLEGTGGYGYTF; DNA: TGCGCCAGCAGCTTGGAAGGGACAGGGGGATATGGCTACACCTTC
length: 13; D: .; J: TRBJ2-2; V: TRBV19; size: .; CDR3: CASSIDGGVELFF; DNA: TGTGCCAGTAGTATAGATGGCGGAGTGGAGCTGTTTTTT
length: 18; D: TRBD1; J: TRBJ1-1; V: TRBV5-8; size: .; CDR3: CASSFHRGRKIRSTEAFF; DNA: TGTGCCAGCAGCTTCCACAGGGGAAGAAAAATTAGGAGCACTGAAGCTTTCTTT
length: 12; D: .; J: TRBJ1-1; V: TRBV29-1; size: .; CDR3: CTNGQGDTEAFF; DNA: TGCACCAACGGCCAGGGTGACACTGAAGCTTTCTTT
length: 14; D: TRBD1; J: TRBJ2-7; V: TRBV6-5; size: .; CDR3: CASSPDRDSYEQYF; DNA: TGTGCCAGCAGCCCGGACAGGGACTCCTACGAGCAGTACTTC
length: 13; D: .; J: TRBJ1-2; V: TRBV2; size: .; CDR3: CASETGSFYGYTF; DNA: TGTGCCAGCGAGACAGGCTCTTTCTATGGCTACACCTTC
length: 15; D: .; J: TRBJ2-1; V: TRBV5-1; size: .; CDR3: CASSLTGSSYNEQFF; DNA: TGCGCCAGCAGCTTGACAGGGAGCTCCTACAATGAGCAGTTCTTC
length: 16; D: .; J: TRBJ1-6; V: TRBV19; size: .; CDR3: CASSRGRGGNNSPLHF; DNA: TGTGCCAGTAGCCGTGGGAGGGGGGGGAATAATTCACCCCTCCACTTT
length: 14; D: TRBD1; J: TRBJ1-5; V: TRBV6-5; size: .; CDR3: CASTPGTGNQPQHF; DNA: TGTGCCAGCACCCCCGGGACAGGCAATCAGCCCCAGCATTTT
length: 17; D: TRBD1; J: TRBJ1-5; V: TRBV18; size: .; CDR3: CASSLSGTGKTNQPQHF; DNA: TGTGCCAGCTCACTCTCCGGGACAGGGAAAACCAATCAGCCCCAGCATTTT
length: 14; D: TRBD1; J: TRBJ1-1; V: TRBV6-4; size: once; CDR3: CASKKDREGTEAFF; DNA: TGTGCCAGCAAGAAGGACAGGGAGGGCACTGAAGCTTTCTTT
length: 15; D: .; J: TRBJ1-5; V: TRBV15; size: few; CDR3: CATSRDISSPQPQHF; DNA: TGTGCCACCAGCAGAGATATCAGCTCCCCCCAGCCCCAGCATTTT